The clone carrying this TCR beta chain was seen only a few times. Time point of the sample: persistent/refractory GD, antithyroid drugs over 5 years with positive TRAb. Making the TCR library involved RNA that had been extracted from PBMCs. The data are from a study of regulatory T cells in long-lasting Graves disease. Through Arm-PCR of CDR3 regions and iRepertoire HTBI primers, TCR beta libraries were built. TCRdb re-analysed the multiplex PCR reads in MiXCR, keeping a single row per CDR3 protein. The sample yields roughly 700,000 distinct CDR3 sequences, 25% to 35% seen once. V trimming: 11 bases; J trimming: 5 bases; junction bases outside the gene matches: 14. This CDR3 region has 15 residues. Germline CDR1 is SNHLY and CDR2 is FYNNEI.

The chain employs TRBV2 and TRBJ2-5; 10 bases map to TRBD2. The sequence was obtained from a female donor with Graves disease. This material consisted of peripheral blood mononuclear cells (PBMCs), taken when the disease was refractory, from a patient treated with antithyroid drugs. The CDR3 sequence is CASGPSGSGQETQYF. In DNA, the CDR3 is TGTGCCTCTGGCCCTAGCGGGAGTGGACAGGAGACCCAGTACTTC.